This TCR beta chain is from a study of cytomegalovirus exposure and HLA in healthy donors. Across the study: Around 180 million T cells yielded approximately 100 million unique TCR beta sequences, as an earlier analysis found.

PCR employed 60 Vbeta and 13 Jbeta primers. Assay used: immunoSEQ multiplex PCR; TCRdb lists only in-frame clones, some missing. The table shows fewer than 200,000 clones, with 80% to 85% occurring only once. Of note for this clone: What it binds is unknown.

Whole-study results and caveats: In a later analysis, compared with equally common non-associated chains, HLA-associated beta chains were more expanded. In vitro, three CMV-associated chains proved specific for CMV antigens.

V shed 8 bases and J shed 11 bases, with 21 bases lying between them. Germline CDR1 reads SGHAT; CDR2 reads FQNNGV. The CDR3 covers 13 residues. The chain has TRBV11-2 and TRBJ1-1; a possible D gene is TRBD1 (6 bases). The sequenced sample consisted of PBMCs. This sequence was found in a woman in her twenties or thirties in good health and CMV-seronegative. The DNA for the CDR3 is TGTGCCAGCGGGCCTGAGGTACAGGGTCGGGCTTTCTTT. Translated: CASGPEVQGRAFF.